This T cell receptor beta chain is from a study of T cell changes during pregnancy in multiple sclerosis. This CDR3 has 16 residues. V was clipped by 0 bases and J by 10 bases; unmatched bases: 12. Germline V gives CDR1 MNHNY, CDR2 SVGAGI (reference sequence). Libraries were prepared by immunoSEQ multiplex PCR; TCRdb keeps only in-frame clonotypes and omits some of them. The top ten clones hold approximately 6.3% of a sample with fewer than 45,000 clones, about 88% of them seen once. V gene TRBV6-6 combines with J gene TRBJ1-1, with 9 bases matching TRBD1. The clonotype comes from a female donor in good health, enrolled as a control in a pregnancy study. Sequences were derived from CD8+ T cells from peripheral blood mononuclear cells, sampled after pregnancy. The DNA of the CDR3 is TGTGCCAGCAGTTACTCCGCTCAAACAGGGGGCCAGGGAGCTTTCTTT. This codes for CASSYSAQTGGQGAFF.